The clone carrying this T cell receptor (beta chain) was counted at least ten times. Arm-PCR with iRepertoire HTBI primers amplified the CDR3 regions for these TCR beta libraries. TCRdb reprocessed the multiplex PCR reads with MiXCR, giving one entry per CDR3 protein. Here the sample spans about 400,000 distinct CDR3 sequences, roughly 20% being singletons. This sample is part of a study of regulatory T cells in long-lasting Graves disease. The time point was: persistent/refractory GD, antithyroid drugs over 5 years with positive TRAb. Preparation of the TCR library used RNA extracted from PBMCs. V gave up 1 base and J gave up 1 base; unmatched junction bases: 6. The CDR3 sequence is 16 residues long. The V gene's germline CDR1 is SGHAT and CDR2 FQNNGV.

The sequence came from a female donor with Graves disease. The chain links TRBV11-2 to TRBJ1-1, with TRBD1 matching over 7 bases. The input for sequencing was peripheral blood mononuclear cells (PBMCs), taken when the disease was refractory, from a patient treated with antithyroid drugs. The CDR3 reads CASSLGAGGENTEAFF. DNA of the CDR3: TGTGCCAGCAGCTTAGGGGCAGGGGGGGAGAACACTGAAGCTTTCTTT. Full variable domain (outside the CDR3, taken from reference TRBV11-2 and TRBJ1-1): EAGVAQSPRYKIIEKRQSVAFWCNPISGHATLYWYQQILGQGPKLLIQFQNNGVVDDSQLPKDRFSAERLKGVDSTLKIQPAKLEDSAVYLCASSLGAGGENTEAFFGQGTRLTVV.